The rows below give T cell receptor beta chains drawn from one sample of a study of blood T cell repertoires in COVID-19. Sequenced by immunoSEQ multiplex PCR; TCRdb stores in-frame clones only, minus some. This sample yields about 230,000 clones, of which 70% to 85% are seen a single time; 2% to 2.5% belongs to the top ten. What was sequenced was peripheral blood. The source is a man in his forties or fifties who had recovered from COVID-19. Each CDR3 is given without its conserved first and last residue. Fields, in order: D gene, V gene, J gene, clone size, CDR3 protein. The D gene is left open where the match is weak. Not all rows give a size; the values are once, few, many and, for expanded clones, a class.

d_gene: TRBD2; v_gene: TRBV5-1; j_gene: TRBJ2-5; abundance: .; CDR3aa: ASSPSTSGLETQY
d_gene: .; v_gene: TRBV11-2; j_gene: TRBJ1-5; abundance: .; CDR3aa: ASNDGGGNQPQH
d_gene: TRBD2; v_gene: TRBV24-1; j_gene: TRBJ2-1; abundance: .; CDR3aa: ATSVGEGFVGNEQF
d_gene: .; v_gene: TRBV27; j_gene: TRBJ2-7; abundance: .; CDR3aa: ASSFGGYEQY
d_gene: TRBD1; v_gene: TRBV9; j_gene: TRBJ1-6; abundance: .; CDR3aa: ASSGGQRSNSPLH
d_gene: .; v_gene: TRBV27; j_gene: TRBJ2-5; abundance: .; CDR3aa: ASRLQGGQTQY
d_gene: TRBD1; v_gene: TRBV4-3; j_gene: TRBJ2-7; abundance: .; CDR3aa: ASSQDEGQGGSYEQY
d_gene: TRBD1; v_gene: TRBV11-3; j_gene: TRBJ1-2; abundance: once; CDR3aa: ASSPDRGNYGYT
d_gene: .; v_gene: TRBV7-2; j_gene: TRBJ2-7; abundance: .; CDR3aa: ASSLVRVGYEQY
d_gene: TRBD2; v_gene: TRBV24-1; j_gene: TRBJ2-1; abundance: .; CDR3aa: ATSDSRTSGASSYNEQF
d_gene: TRBD2; v_gene: TRBV13; j_gene: TRBJ2-7; abundance: .; CDR3aa: ASKRQGAGTSYEQY
d_gene: .; v_gene: TRBV6-6; j_gene: TRBJ2-1; abundance: once; CDR3aa: ASRGLSSYNEQF
d_gene: TRBD2; v_gene: TRBV6-4; j_gene: TRBJ2-1; abundance: .; CDR3aa: ASSDSELGTSGRARNEQF
d_gene: .; v_gene: TRBV6-6; j_gene: TRBJ1-1; abundance: .; CDR3aa: ASSSQSIMNTEAF
d_gene: .; v_gene: TRBV19; j_gene: TRBJ1-1; abundance: .; CDR3aa: ASSPRGGMMNTEAF
d_gene: .; v_gene: TRBV11-2; j_gene: TRBJ2-2; abundance: .; CDR3aa: ASSPPGRSSNTGELF
d_gene: TRBD1; v_gene: TRBV9; j_gene: TRBJ1-1; abundance: .; CDR3aa: ASSPRQGYTEAF
d_gene: TRBD1; v_gene: TRBV7-2; j_gene: TRBJ1-2; abundance: .; CDR3aa: ASSRRDRGSGYT
d_gene: .; v_gene: TRBV11-2; j_gene: TRBJ1-1; abundance: .; CDR3aa: ASSSLRGVNTEAF
d_gene: TRBD1; v_gene: TRBV6-2/TRBV6-3; j_gene: TRBJ1-5; abundance: .; CDR3aa: ASSYSIAGQGGGQPQH
d_gene: .; v_gene: TRBV3-1/TRBV3-2; j_gene: TRBJ2-1; abundance: .; CDR3aa: ASSQGGAGEQF
d_gene: .; v_gene: TRBV5-5; j_gene: TRBJ2-1; abundance: .; CDR3aa: ASSLDGDSYNEQF
d_gene: .; v_gene: TRBV10-2; j_gene: TRBJ2-1; abundance: .; CDR3aa: ASSEGTFAAGGYNEQF
d_gene: TRBD1; v_gene: TRBV18; j_gene: TRBJ2-2; abundance: .; CDR3aa: ASSPPGQGDGGELF
d_gene: .; v_gene: TRBV19; j_gene: TRBJ1-2; abundance: .; CDR3aa: ASSMPRGYT
d_gene: .; v_gene: TRBV5-6; j_gene: TRBJ1-2; abundance: .; CDR3aa: ASSPWDMYGYT
d_gene: .; v_gene: TRBV6-2/TRBV6-3; j_gene: TRBJ1-5; abundance: few; CDR3aa: ASSYSYSNQPQH
d_gene: TRBD1; v_gene: TRBV19; j_gene: TRBJ1-2; abundance: once; CDR3aa: ASSRPTGFFYGYT
d_gene: .; v_gene: TRBV10-3; j_gene: TRBJ2-1; abundance: .; CDR3aa: AISESVGGATYNEQF
d_gene: TRBD2; v_gene: TRBV7-2; j_gene: TRBJ2-3; abundance: .; CDR3aa: ASSLRAGGGTDTQY
d_gene: .; v_gene: TRBV27; j_gene: TRBJ2-4; abundance: .; CDR3aa: ASSPQPWPSVAKNIQY
d_gene: .; v_gene: TRBV5-1; j_gene: TRBJ2-3; abundance: once; CDR3aa: ASSLAFSIPRTDTQY
d_gene: .; v_gene: TRBV27; j_gene: TRBJ1-2; abundance: once; CDR3aa: ASSPRDSGERGYT
d_gene: .; v_gene: TRBV27; j_gene: TRBJ2-2; abundance: .; CDR3aa: ATTGQRNTGELF
d_gene: .; v_gene: TRBV21-1; j_gene: TRBJ1-1; abundance: .; CDR3aa: ASSIPDRGVENEAF
d_gene: TRBD1; v_gene: TRBV10-2; j_gene: TRBJ1-5; abundance: once; CDR3aa: ASLDRAGNQPQH
d_gene: TRBD1; v_gene: TRBV19; j_gene: TRBJ2-5; abundance: .; CDR3aa: ASSTSQGEQETQY
d_gene: TRBD1; v_gene: TRBV28; j_gene: TRBJ1-1; abundance: .; CDR3aa: ASSPDRGRSNTEAF
d_gene: TRBD1; v_gene: TRBV6-2/TRBV6-3; j_gene: TRBJ1-2; abundance: .; CDR3aa: ASSSVGTGDYPYGYT
d_gene: TRBD2; v_gene: TRBV7-2; j_gene: TRBJ2-2; abundance: .; CDR3aa: ASTYSGGKNTGELF
d_gene: TRBD1; v_gene: TRBV3-1/TRBV3-2; j_gene: TRBJ1-6; abundance: few; CDR3aa: ASSLGTGDNSPLH
d_gene: .; v_gene: TRBV2; j_gene: TRBJ2-5; abundance: .; CDR3aa: ASSEGGDGAQY
d_gene: .; v_gene: TRBV5-1; j_gene: TRBJ2-2; abundance: few; CDR3aa: ASSLIPASANTGELF
d_gene: .; v_gene: TRBV5-4; j_gene: TRBJ2-7; abundance: .; CDR3aa: ASSLKGAAEQY
d_gene: .; v_gene: TRBV11-2; j_gene: TRBJ1-1; abundance: .; CDR3aa: ASNKGQRNTEAF
d_gene: .; v_gene: TRBV3-1/TRBV3-2; j_gene: TRBJ2-5; abundance: .; CDR3aa: ASSQGGSQETQY
d_gene: TRBD1; v_gene: TRBV5-1; j_gene: TRBJ2-3; abundance: .; CDR3aa: ASSLGTGSSDTQY
d_gene: .; v_gene: TRBV1; j_gene: TRBJ2-2; abundance: .; CDR3aa: TSSPPGKPTGELF
d_gene: .; v_gene: TRBV6-7; j_gene: TRBJ1-4; abundance: .; CDR3aa: ASSYRRGTNEKLF
d_gene: TRBD2; v_gene: TRBV7-9; j_gene: TRBJ2-5; abundance: .; CDR3aa: ASSLMATASGETQY
d_gene: .; v_gene: TRBV27; j_gene: TRBJ1-6; abundance: .; CDR3aa: ASSLKGSDSPLH
d_gene: TRBD2; v_gene: TRBV10-3; j_gene: TRBJ2-3; abundance: once; CDR3aa: AISSLGGGVGTDTQY
d_gene: TRBD1; v_gene: TRBV7-2; j_gene: TRBJ2-3; abundance: .; CDR3aa: ASSPTGVGTQY
d_gene: .; v_gene: TRBV19; j_gene: TRBJ2-7; abundance: .; CDR3aa: ASSSSGTGSLEEQY
d_gene: .; v_gene: TRBV19; j_gene: TRBJ2-3; abundance: .; CDR3aa: ASSVASQSTQY
d_gene: TRBD2; v_gene: TRBV25-1; j_gene: TRBJ2-3; abundance: .; CDR3aa: ASSGSGGGGTDTQY
d_gene: TRBD1; v_gene: TRBV10-3; j_gene: TRBJ2-3; abundance: .; CDR3aa: AHRGSTDTQY
d_gene: .; v_gene: TRBV3-1/TRBV3-2; j_gene: TRBJ1-1; abundance: once; CDR3aa: ASSQDWDSGGLNTEAF
d_gene: TRBD2; v_gene: TRBV5-4; j_gene: TRBJ2-2; abundance: .; CDR3aa: ASSSGGFNTGELF
d_gene: TRBD1; v_gene: TRBV18; j_gene: TRBJ1-5; abundance: .; CDR3aa: ASSPGTADQPQH